These 10 T cell receptor beta chains share one sample of origin, sequenced in a study of graft-versus-host responses after intestinal transplantation (dated by TCRdb to the early 2020s). What the time point label conveys for this sample: cells obtained before transplantation from donor or recipient. Library prep was done by the immunoSEQ multiplex PCR assay. TCRdb re-hosts the immuneACCESS table, in-frame sequences only. Its copies lack some clones; in the studies checked, an unresolved V gene accounts for under half of them, and the cause for the rest is not known. The sample includes approximately 110,000 clones, with 90% to 95% observed a single time. The ten top clones hold 1% to 1.5% of the sample. Which antigens these TCRs recognize remains unknown. Source: unstimulated CD8+ T cells sorted from spleen or lymph node cells, taken before transplant. The receptors derive from a human donor who was the organ donor for an intestinal transplant.

The J gene is TRBJ2-6, the V gene TRBV9; D is ambiguous. CDR3 length: 16 amino acids. V gave up 4 bases and J gave up 2 bases, with 13 bases separating them. The germline CDR1 and CDR2 sequences are SGDLS and YYNGEE. The DNA for the CDR3 is TGTGCCAGCAGCCCTCCAACTGGAACTGGGGCCAACGTCCTGACTTTC. Its protein product is CASSPPTGTGANVLTF.

The V gene is TRBV4-1, the J gene TRBJ2-7, with a weak D call TRBD1 (6 bases). Germline V gene sequence: CDR1 MGHRA, CDR2 YSYEKL. CDR3 length equals 15 residues. The germline V and J ends were trimmed by 4 bases and 0 bases, with 13 bases remaining between them. The CDR3 spells CASSLLTGSSYEQYF. DNA of the CDR3: TGCGCCAGCAGCCTACTTACAGGGAGCTCCTACGAGCAGTACTTC.

The rearrangement uses TRBV19 and TRBJ1-1, with D possibly being TRBD1 (5 bases). Trimming left V 5 bases short and J 0 bases short, with 13 bases between. CDR3 length equals 15 residues. Germline-derived CDR1 and CDR2 are LNHDA and SQIVND (reference sequence). CDR3: CASSQGAGLNTEAFF. The CDR3 DNA sequence: TGTGCCAGTAGTCAAGGGGCGGGGCTGAACACTGAAGCTTTCTTT. The whole variable domain, filled in from reference TRBV19 and TRBJ1-1, reads DGGITQSPKYLFRKEGQNVTLSCEQNLNHDAMYWYRQDPGQGLRLIYYSQIVNDFQKGDIAEGYSVSREKKESFPLTVTSAQKNPTAFYLCASSQGAGLNTEAFFGQGTRLTVV.

This clone was observed once. The chain has TRBV9 and TRBJ2-5; D uncertain. The CDR3 is made up of 14 amino acids. Trimming left V 0 bases short and J 2 bases short, with 8 bases between. Per germline, CDR1 SGDLS and CDR2 YYNGEE. The CDR3 DNA follows: TGTGCCAGCAGCGTAGGGCTATCTCAAGAGACCCAGTACTTC. Encoded protein: CASSVGLSQETQYF.

V gene TRBV5-1 combines with J gene TRBJ2-2; TRBD2 aligns across 10 bases. Germline CDR1 reads SGHRS; CDR2 reads YFSETQ. The CDR3 extends over 16 amino acids. V lost 4 bases and J lost 4; bases outside the gene matches: 7. The CDR3 region has the DNA TGCGCCAGCAGCCCTAGGACTAGCGGTCTCACCGGGGAGCTGTTTTTT. As protein: CASSPRTSGLTGELFF.

As concerns this clone: The same CDR3 is also encoded by other DNA sequences in this sample. The J gene is TRBJ2-3, the V gene TRBV7-2, with D uncertain. Deletions cut 5 bases from V and 4 bases from J, with 13 bases between. The CDR3 contains 14 residues. Per germline, CDR1 SGHTA and CDR2 FQGNSA. This CDR3 is CASSGNPIADTQYF. The CDR3 DNA sequence: TGTGCCAGCAGCGGAAACCCGATCGCAGATACGCAGTATTTT.

The chain joins TRBV2 to TRBJ1-3; 7 nucleotides agree with TRBD1. CDR3 size: 15 residues. V dropped 6 bases and J dropped 0; count of bases not matched to a gene: 5. Germline CDR1 SNHLY, CDR2 FYNNEI. CDR3 nucleotide sequence: TGTGCCAGCAGCACGGACAGGAGCTCTGGAAACACCATATATTTT. It is translated as CASSTDRSSGNTIYF.

The chain links TRBV30 to TRBJ1-3; D call uncertain. This CDR3 comprises 16 residues. Germline assignment: CDR1 GTSNPN and CDR2 SVGIG (reference sequence). V shed 3 bases and J shed 0 bases, with 15 bases lying between them. The CDR3, as DNA: TGTGCCTGGAGCGGCTTGGACGGGTCCTCTGGAAACACCATATATTTT. As protein: CAWSGLDGSSGNTIYF.

Concerning this clone: This specimen includes other DNA sequences encoding the same CDR3. The rearrangement joins TRBV6-6 to TRBJ1-4; D uncertain. Trimming removed 6 bases at V and 5 bases at J, with 16 bases between. The CDR3 spans 15 residues. CDR1 and CDR2 from the germline V gene are MNHNY and SVGAGI (reference sequence). The DNA for the CDR3 is TGTGCCAGCAGGCTAGACCGGAGTCCAAATGAAAAACTGTTTTTT. Encoded protein: CASRLDRSPNEKLFF.

The chain combines TRBV5-5 with TRBJ2-7; D may match TRBD1 or TRBD2 (5 bases each). This CDR3 comprises 14 residues. Germline lookup yields CDR1 SGHKS and CDR2 YYEKEE (reference sequence). Trimming removed 3 bases at V and 4 bases at J, with 14 bases between. CDR3 loop: CASSYPGRTYEQYF. The CDR3 DNA sequence: TGTGCCAGCAGCTACCCGGGACGGACGTACGAGCAGTACTTC.